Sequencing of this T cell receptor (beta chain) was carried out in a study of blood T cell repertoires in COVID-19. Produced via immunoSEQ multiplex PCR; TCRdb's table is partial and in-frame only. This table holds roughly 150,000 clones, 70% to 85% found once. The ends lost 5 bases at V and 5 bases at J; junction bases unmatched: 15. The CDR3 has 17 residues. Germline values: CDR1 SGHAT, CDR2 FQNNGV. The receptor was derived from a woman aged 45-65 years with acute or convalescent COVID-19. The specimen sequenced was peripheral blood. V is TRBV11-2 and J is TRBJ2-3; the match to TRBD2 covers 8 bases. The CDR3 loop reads CASSPRSSGIVGDTQYF. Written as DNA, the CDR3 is TGTGCCAGCAGCCCCCGGAGTAGCGGGATCGTGGGAGATACGCAGTATTTT.